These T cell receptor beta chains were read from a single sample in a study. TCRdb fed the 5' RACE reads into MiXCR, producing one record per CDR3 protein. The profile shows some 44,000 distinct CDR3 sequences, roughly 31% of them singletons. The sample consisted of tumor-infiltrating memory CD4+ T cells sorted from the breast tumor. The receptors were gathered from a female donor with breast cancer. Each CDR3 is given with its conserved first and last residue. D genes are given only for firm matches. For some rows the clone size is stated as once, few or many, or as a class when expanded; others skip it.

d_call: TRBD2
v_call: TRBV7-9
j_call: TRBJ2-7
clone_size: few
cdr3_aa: CASSFSREAGGHRQYF
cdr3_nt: TGTGCCAGCAGCTTCAGCCGGGAAGCGGGAGGGCATAGGCAGTACTTC

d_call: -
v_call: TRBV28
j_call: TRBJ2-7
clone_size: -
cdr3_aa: CASSLRTAGAAYEQYF
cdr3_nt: TGTGCCAGCAGCCTTAGGACGGCCGGGGCTGCCTACGAGCAGTACTTC

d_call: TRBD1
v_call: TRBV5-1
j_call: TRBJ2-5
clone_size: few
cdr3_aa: CASSPGQGAETQYF
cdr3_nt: TGCGCCAGCAGCCCGGGACAGGGGGCAGAGACCCAGTACTTC

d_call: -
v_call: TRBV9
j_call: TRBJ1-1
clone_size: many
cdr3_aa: CASSVKGLGTEAFF
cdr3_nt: TGTGCCAGCAGCGTAAAGGGTCTAGGAACTGAAGCTTTCTTT

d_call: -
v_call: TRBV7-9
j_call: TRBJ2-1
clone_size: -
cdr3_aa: CASSLEADNNEQFF
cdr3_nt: TGTGCCAGCAGCTTAGAGGCAGATAACAATGAGCAGTTCTTC

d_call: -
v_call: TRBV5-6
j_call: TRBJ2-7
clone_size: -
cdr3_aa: CASSSTRQFSYEQYF
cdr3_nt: TGTGCCAGCAGCTCCACCAGACAGTTCTCCTACGAGCAGTACTTC

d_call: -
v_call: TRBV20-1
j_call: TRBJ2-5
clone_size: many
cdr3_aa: CSARPGTSQETQYF
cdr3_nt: TGCAGTGCTAGACCCGGGACAAGCCAAGAGACCCAGTACTTC

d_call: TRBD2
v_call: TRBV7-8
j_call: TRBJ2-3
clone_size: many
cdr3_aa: CASSSAGGNTDTQYF
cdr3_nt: TGTGCCAGCAGCTCCGCGGGGGGGAACACAGATACGCAGTATTTT

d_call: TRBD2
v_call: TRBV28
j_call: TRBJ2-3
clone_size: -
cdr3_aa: CASSRGGTVTDTQYF
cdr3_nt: TGTGCCAGCAGTCGGGGGGGGACGGTCACAGATACGCAGTATTTT

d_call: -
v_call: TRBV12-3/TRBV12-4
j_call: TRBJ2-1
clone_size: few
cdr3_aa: CASSPPREDYEVYNEQFF
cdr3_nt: TGTGCCAGCAGTCCGCCCCGCGAGGACTACGAAGTCTACAATGAGCAGTTCTTC

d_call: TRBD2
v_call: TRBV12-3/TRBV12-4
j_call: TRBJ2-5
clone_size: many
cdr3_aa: CASTNLLAGRETQYF
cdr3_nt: TGTGCCAGCACCAACCTTCTAGCGGGTCGGGAGACCCAGTACTTC

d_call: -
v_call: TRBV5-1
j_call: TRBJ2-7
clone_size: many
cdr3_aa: CASSLRGPYEQYF
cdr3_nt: TGCGCCAGCAGCTTGCGGGGACCCTACGAGCAGTACTTC

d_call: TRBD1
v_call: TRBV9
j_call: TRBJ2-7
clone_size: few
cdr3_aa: CASSVAYRGKEQYF
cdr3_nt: TGTGCCAGCAGCGTAGCGTACAGGGGAAAAGAGCAGTACTTC

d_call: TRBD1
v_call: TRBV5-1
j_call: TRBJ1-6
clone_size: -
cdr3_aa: CASSWRPGQGNDSPLHF
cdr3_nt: TGCGCCAGCAGCTGGCGCCCGGGACAGGGGAACGATTCACCCCTCCACTTT

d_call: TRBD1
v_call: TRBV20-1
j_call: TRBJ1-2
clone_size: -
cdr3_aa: CSAGEGATGYTF
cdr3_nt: TGCAGTGCTGGAGAGGGGGCGACGGGCTACACCTTC

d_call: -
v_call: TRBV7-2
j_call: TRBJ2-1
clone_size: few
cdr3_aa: CASSLSPKSGTGQFF
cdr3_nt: TGTGCCAGCAGCCTTAGCCCCAAAAGCGGGACAGGGCAGTTCTTC

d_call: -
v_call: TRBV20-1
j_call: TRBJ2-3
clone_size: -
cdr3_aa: CSAREPGGTDTQYF
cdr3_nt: TGCAGTGCTAGAGAGCCCGGGGGCACAGATACGCAGTATTTT

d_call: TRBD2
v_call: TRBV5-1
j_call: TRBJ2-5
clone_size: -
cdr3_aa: CASSGTNPYQETQYF
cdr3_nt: TGCGCCAGCAGCGGGACTAACCCGTACCAAGAGACCCAGTACTTC

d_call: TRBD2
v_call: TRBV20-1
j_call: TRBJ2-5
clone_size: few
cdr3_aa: CSARGTSGRAMTETQYF
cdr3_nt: TGCAGTGCTAGAGGGACTAGCGGGAGGGCCATGACAGAGACCCAGTACTTC

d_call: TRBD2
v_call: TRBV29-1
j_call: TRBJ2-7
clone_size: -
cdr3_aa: CSVVAGGHEQYF
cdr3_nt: TGCAGCGTCGTAGCGGGAGGCCACGAGCAGTACTTC

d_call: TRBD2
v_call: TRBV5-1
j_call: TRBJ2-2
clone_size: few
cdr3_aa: CASSGASGADTGELFF
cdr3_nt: TGCGCCAGTTCGGGGGCTAGCGGGGCCGACACCGGGGAGCTGTTTTTT

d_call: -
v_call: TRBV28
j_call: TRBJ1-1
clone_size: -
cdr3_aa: CASSFGHRVPSRAFF
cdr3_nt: TGTGCCAGCAGTTTCGGACACAGGGTACCATCCCGAGCTTTCTTT

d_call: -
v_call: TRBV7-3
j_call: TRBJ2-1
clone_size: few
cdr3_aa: CASSLNPTRRNEQFF
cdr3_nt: TGTGCCAGCAGCTTAAATCCCACTAGGCGTAATGAGCAGTTCTTC

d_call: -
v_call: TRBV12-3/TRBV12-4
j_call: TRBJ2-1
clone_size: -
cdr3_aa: CASEPGYNEQFF
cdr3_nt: TGTGCCAGTGAACCAGGGTACAATGAGCAGTTCTTC

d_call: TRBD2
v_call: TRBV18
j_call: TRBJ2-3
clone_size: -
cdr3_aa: CASSETSGTTDTQYF
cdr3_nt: TGTGCCAGCTCAGAGACTAGCGGGACCACAGATACGCAGTATTTT

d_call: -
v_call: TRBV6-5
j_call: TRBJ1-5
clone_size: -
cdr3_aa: CASRKKKDQPQHF
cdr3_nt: TGTGCCAGCAGGAAGAAAAAGGATCAGCCCCAGCATTTT

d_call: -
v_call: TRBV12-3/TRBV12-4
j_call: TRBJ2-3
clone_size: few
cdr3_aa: CASSFWGPDTQYF
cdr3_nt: TGTGCCAGCAGTTTTTGGGGACCAGATACGCAGTATTTT

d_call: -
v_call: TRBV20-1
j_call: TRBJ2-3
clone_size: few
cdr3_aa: CSATVYEDTQYF
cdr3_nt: TGCAGTGCTACTGTTTATGAAGATACGCAGTATTTT

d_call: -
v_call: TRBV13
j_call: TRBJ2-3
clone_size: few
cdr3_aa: CASSSRGSRDTQYF
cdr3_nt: TGTGCCAGCAGCTCTCGGGGTTCTCGAGATACGCAGTATTTT